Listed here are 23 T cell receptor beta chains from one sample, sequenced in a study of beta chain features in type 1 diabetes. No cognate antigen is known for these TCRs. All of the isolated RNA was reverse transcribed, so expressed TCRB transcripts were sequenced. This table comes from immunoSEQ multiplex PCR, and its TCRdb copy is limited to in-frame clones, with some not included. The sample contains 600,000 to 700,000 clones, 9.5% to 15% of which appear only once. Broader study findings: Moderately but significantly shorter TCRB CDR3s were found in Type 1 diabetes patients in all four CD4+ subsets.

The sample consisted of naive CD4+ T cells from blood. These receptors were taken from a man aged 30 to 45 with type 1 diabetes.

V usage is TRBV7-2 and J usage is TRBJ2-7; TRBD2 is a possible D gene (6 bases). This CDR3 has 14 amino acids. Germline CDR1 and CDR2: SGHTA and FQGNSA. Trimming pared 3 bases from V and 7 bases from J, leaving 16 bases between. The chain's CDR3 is CASSFVGGVREQYF. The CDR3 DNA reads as TGTGCCAGCAGCTTTGTCGGGGGAGTGAGAGAGCAGTACTTC.

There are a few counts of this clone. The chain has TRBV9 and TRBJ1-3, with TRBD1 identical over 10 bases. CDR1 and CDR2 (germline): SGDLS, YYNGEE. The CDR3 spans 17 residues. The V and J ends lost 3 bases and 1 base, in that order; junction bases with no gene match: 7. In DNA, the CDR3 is TGTGCCAGCAGCGGGCGACAGGGGGCAACGTCTGGAAACACCATATATTTT. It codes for CASSGRQGATSGNTIYF.

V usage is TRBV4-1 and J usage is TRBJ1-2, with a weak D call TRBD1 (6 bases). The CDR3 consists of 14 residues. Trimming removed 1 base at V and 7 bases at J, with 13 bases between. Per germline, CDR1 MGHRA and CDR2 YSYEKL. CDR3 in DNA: TGCGCCAGCAGCCAAGGAACAGGGCCAACTGGCTACACCTTC. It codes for CASSQGTGPTGYTF.

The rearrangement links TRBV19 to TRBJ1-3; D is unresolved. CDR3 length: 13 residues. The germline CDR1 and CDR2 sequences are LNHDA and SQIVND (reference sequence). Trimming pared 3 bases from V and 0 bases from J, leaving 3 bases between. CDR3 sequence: CASSIVSGNTIYF. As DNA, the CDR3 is TGTGCCAGTAGTATCGTCTCTGGAAACACCATATATTTT. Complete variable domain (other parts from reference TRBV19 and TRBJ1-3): DGGITQSPKYLFRKEGQNVTLSCEQNLNHDAMYWYRQDPGQGLRLIYYSQIVNDFQKGDIAEGYSVSREKKESFPLTVTSAQKNPTAFYLCASSIVSGNTIYFGEGSWLTVV.

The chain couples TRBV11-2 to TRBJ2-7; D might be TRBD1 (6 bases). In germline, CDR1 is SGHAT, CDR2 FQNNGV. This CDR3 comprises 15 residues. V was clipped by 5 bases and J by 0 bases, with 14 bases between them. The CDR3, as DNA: TGTGCCAGCAGCGACCTCACAGGGAGCTCCTACGAGCAGTACTTC. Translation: CASSDLTGSSYEQYF. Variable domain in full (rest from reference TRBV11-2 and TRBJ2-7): EAGVAQSPRYKIIEKRQSVAFWCNPISGHATLYWYQQILGQGPKLLIQFQNNGVVDDSQLPKDRFSAERLKGVDSTLKIQPAKLEDSAVYLCASSDLTGSSYEQYFGPGTRLTVT.

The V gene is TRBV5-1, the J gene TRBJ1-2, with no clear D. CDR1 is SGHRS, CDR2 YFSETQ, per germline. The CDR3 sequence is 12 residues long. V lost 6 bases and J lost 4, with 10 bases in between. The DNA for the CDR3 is TGCGCCAGCATGGGCCTCGGCTATGGCTACACCTTC. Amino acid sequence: CASMGLGYGYTF.

CDR3: CASSLRGDNQPQHF. The CDR3 DNA follows: TGCGCCAGCAGCTTGAGGGGGGACAATCAGCCCCAGCATTTT. J is TRBJ1-5 and V is TRBV5-1; a possible D gene is TRBD1 (6 bases). CDR3 length: 14 amino acids. Germline CDR1 and CDR2: SGHRS and YFSETQ. Trimming shortened V by 1 base and J by 3 bases, and 8 bases separated the two germline ends.

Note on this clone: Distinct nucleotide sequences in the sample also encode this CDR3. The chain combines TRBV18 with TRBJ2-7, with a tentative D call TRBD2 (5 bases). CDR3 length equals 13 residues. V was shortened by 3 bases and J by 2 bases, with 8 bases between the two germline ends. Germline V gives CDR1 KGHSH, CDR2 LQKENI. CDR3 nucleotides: TGTGCCAGCTCACCCTCGGGGACCTACGAGCAGTACTTC. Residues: CASSPSGTYEQYF. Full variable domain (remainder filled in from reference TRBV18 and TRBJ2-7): NAGVMQNPRHLVRRRGQEARLRCSPMKGHSHVYWYRQLPEEGLKFMVYLQKENIIDESGMPKERFSAEFPKEGPSILRIQQVVRGDSAAYFCASSPSGTYEQYFGPGTRLTVT.

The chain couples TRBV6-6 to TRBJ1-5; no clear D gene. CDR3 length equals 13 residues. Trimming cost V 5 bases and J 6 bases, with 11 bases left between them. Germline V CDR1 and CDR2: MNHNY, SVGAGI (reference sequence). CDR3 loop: CASSTRGGQPQHF. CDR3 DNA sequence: TGTGCCAGCAGTACCCGGGGAGGTCAGCCCCAGCATTTT.

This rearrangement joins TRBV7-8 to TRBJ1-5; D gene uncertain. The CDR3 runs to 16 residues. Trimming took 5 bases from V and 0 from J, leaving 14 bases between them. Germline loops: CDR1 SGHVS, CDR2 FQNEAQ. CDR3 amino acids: CASSPLSSSSNQPQHF. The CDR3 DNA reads TGTGCCAGCAGCCCCCTATCTTCCAGTAGCAATCAGCCCCAGCATTTT.

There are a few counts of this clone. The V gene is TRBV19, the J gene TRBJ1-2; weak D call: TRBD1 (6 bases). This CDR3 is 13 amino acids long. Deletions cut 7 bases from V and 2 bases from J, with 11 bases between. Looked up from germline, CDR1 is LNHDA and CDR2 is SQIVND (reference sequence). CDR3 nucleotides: TGTGCCAGTAAGATGGACAGCAACTATGGCTACACCTTC. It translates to CASKMDSNYGYTF.

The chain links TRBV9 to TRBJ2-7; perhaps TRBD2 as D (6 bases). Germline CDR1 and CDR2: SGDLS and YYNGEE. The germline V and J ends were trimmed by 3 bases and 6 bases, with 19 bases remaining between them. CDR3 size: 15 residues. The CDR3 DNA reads TGTGCCAGCAGCGAGGACTATGGGTTGTCGGCCGAGCAGTACTTC. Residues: CASSEDYGLSAEQYF.

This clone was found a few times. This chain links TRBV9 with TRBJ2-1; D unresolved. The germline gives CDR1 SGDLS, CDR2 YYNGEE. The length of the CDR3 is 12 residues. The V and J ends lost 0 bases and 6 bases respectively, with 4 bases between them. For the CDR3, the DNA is TGTGCCAGCAGCGTAGGGTTCAATGAGCAGTTCTTC. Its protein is CASSVGFNEQFF. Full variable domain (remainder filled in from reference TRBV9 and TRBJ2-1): DSGVTQTPKHLITATGQRVTLRCSPRSGDLSVYWYQQSLDQGLQFLIQYYNGEERAKGNILERFSAQQFPDLHSELNLSSLELGDSALYFCASSVGFNEQFFGPGTRLTVL.

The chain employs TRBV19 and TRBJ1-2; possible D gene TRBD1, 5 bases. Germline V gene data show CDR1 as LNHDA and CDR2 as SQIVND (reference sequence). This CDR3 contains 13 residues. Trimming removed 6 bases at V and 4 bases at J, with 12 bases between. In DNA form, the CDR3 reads TGTGCCAGTAGCATTCAGGGAAGCTATGGCTACACCTTC. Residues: CASSIQGSYGYTF.

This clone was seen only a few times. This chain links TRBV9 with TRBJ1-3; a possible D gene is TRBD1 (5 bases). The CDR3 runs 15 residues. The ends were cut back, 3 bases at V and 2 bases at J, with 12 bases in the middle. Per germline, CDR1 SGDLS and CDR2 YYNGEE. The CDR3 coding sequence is TGTGCCAGCAGCGCGCTGGACACGGCTGGAAACACCATATATTTT. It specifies CASSALDTAGNTIYF.

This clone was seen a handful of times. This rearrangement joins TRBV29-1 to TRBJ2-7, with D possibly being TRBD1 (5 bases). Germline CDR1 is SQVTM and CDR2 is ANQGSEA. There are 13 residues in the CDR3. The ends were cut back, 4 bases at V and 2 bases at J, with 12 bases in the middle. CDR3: CSVGQTLTYEQYF. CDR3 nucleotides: TGCAGCGTTGGACAGACTTTAACCTACGAGCAGTACTTC.

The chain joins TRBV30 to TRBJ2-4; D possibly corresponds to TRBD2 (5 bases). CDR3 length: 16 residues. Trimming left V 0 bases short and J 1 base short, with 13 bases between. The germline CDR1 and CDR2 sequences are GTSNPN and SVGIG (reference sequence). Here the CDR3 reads CAWSVALASAKNIQYF. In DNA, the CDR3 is TGTGCCTGGAGTGTTGCCTTAGCGTCGGCCAAAAACATTCAGTACTTC.

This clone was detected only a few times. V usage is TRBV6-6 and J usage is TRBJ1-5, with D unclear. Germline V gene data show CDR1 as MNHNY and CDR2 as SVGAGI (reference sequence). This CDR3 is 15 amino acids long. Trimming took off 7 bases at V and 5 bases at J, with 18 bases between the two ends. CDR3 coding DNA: TGTGCCAGCACCTCCACGGCGAAGAGGGATCAGCCCCAGCATTTT. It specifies CASTSTAKRDQPQHF.

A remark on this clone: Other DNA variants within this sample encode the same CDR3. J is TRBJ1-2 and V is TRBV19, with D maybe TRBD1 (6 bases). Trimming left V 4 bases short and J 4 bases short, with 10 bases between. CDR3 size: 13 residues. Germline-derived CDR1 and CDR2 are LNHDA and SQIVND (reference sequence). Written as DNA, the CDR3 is TGTGCCAGTAGTAGGCAGGGGAGCTATGGCTACACCTTC. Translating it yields CASSRQGSYGYTF. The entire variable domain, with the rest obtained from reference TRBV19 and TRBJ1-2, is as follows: DGGITQSPKYLFRKEGQNVTLSCEQNLNHDAMYWYRQDPGQGLRLIYYSQIVNDFQKGDIAEGYSVSREKKESFPLTVTSAQKNPTAFYLCASSRQGSYGYTFGSGTRLTVV.

The chain's CDR3 is CASSQDLTGGYGYTF. Here the CDR3 DNA reads TGTGCCAGCAGCCAGGACTTGACAGGGGGCTATGGCTACACCTTC. The rearrangement links TRBV7-2 to TRBJ1-2; 9 positions match TRBD1. V shed 5 bases and J 4 bases; nucleotides not matched to a gene: 8. CDR3 length: 15 amino acids. Germline V gives CDR1 SGHTA, CDR2 FQGNSA.

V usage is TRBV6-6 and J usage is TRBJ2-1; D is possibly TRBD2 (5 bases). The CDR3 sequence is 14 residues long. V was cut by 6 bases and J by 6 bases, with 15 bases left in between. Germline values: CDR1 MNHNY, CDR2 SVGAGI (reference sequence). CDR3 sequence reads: CASSDSTGSNEQFF. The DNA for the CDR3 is TGTGCCAGCAGCGACTCTACGGGGAGCAATGAGCAGTTCTTC.

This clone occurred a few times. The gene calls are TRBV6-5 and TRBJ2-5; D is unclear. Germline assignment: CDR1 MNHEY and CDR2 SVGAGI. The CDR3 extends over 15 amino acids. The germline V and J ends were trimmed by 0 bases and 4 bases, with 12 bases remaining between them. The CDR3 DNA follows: TGTGCCAGCAGTTACTCACGGGCTGGGCCAGAGACCCAGTACTTC. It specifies CASSYSRAGPETQYF.

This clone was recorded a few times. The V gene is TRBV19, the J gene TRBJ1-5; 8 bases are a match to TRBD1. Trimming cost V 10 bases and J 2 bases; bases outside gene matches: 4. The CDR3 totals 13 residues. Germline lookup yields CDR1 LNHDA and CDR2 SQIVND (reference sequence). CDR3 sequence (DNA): TGTGCCACGACAGGGGCGGGCAATCAGCCCCAGCATTTT. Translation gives CATTGAGNQPQHF. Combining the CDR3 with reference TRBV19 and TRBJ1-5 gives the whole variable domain DGGITQSPKYLFRKEGQNVTLSCEQNLNHDAMYWYRQDPGQGLRLIYYSQIVNDFQKGDIAEGYSVSREKKESFPLTVTSAQKNPTAFYLCATTGAGNQPQHFGDGTRLSIL.